A selection of T cell receptor beta chains follows, all from one sample in a study of T cell repertoires in ileal Crohn's disease. Sequenced by immunoSEQ multiplex PCR; TCRdb stores in-frame clones only, minus some. The sample holds over 9,000 clones, around 80% seen once. Input material: ileal tissue. The receptors were sampled from an adult with Crohn's disease. The CDR3 runs from the conserved cysteine through the conserved F or W. The D gene is left open where the match is weak.

V: TRBV30; D: -; J: TRBJ1-1; CDR3: CAWTHSGIEAFF
V: TRBV7-8; D: -; J: TRBJ2-7; CDR3: CASSSLSTSRAGYEQYF
V: TRBV10-3; D: TRBD1; J: TRBJ2-6; CDR3: CAISVKGADSGANVLTF
V: TRBV28; D: -; J: TRBJ2-1; CDR3: CASSPRRSHNNEQFF
V: TRBV6-1; D: -; J: TRBJ2-1; CDR3: CATEDYPRNEQFF
V: TRBV13; D: TRBD1; J: TRBJ1-1; CDR3: CASSSRQGALVTEAFF
V: TRBV11-2; D: TRBD1; J: TRBJ1-2; CDR3: CASSQETDRVRGYTF
V: TRBV6-5; D: -; J: TRBJ2-2; CDR3: CASRDSNTGELFF
V: TRBV7-9; D: TRBD1; J: TRBJ1-1; CDR3: CASSSDRENTEAFF
V: TRBV7-9; D: TRBD1; J: TRBJ2-7; CDR3: CASSQDRIVYEQYF
V: TRBV5-4; D: -; J: TRBJ1-5; CDR3: CASSLGGTNQPQHF
V: TRBV9; D: TRBD2; J: TRBJ2-1; CDR3: CASNGREGYNEQFF
V: TRBV10-2; D: -; J: TRBJ1-1; CDR3: CASVGAEFEAFF
V: TRBV6-1; D: -; J: -; CDR3: CASSKGGYEQYF
V: TRBV6-1; D: -; J: TRBJ1-2; CDR3: CATRGARSYGYTF
V: TRBV5-4; D: -; J: TRBJ1-1; CDR3: CASSLELNTEAFF
V: TRBV2; D: -; J: TRBJ1-6; CDR3: CASSGDSNNSPLHF
V: TRBV5-1; D: -; J: TRBJ2-1; CDR3: CASSLGQAYNEQFF
V: TRBV5-1; D: -; J: TRBJ2-6; CDR3: CASSSSAGAGANVLTF
V: TRBV21-1; D: -; J: TRBJ1-1; CDR3: CASSKGHRDRERISDTEAFF
V: TRBV2; D: -; J: TRBJ2-3; CDR3: CASRRQLGDTQYF
V: TRBV7-3; D: TRBD1; J: TRBJ1-2; CDR3: CASSLHPGQGGVDGYTF
V: TRBV5-5; D: -; J: TRBJ1-3; CDR3: CASSLVGGISGNTIYF
V: TRBV27; D: TRBD1; J: TRBJ1-5; CDR3: CASSLYRQGAGQPQHF
V: TRBV18; D: -; J: TRBJ1-1; CDR3: CASRGERGTEAFF
V: TRBV6-6; D: TRBD1; J: TRBJ2-7; CDR3: CASSLTGQGRYEQYF
V: TRBV11-2; D: -; J: TRBJ2-3; CDR3: CASTPGQGPDTQYF
V: TRBV28; D: -; J: TRBJ2-2; CDR3: CASMTGQAGELFF
V: TRBV29-1; D: TRBD1; J: TRBJ2-4; CDR3: CSVEGQGENIQYF